This is a list of T cell receptor beta chains from one sample in a study of CD8+CD57+ T cells in acquired aplastic anemia. TCRdb itself ran the reads through MiXCR, one entry per CDR3 protein. Found here are about 170,000 distinct CDR3 sequences, about three fifths of them singletons; the top ten hold about 48%. Sequencing was done on a sample of sorted CD4+, CD8+, or CD8+CD57+ T cells (not recorded which) from PBMCs. All receptors come from a human donor in good health. Both conserved end residues are part of each CDR3. Size is omitted from some rows. Given values are once, few, many or a class for expanded clones.

>-|TRBV7-8|TRBJ2-7
CASSFGYYEQYF
>-|TRBV10-2|TRBJ1-5
CASPTGDQPQHF
>-|TRBV10-3|TRBJ1-5
CAISASGQTVNQPQHF
>-|TRBV7-9|TRBJ2-7
CTSSLARGTSYEQYF
>-|TRBV20-1|TRBJ2-7
CSAAEASPPYEQYF
>few|TRBV10-1|TRBJ2-3
CASMKDNTDTQYF
>-|TRBV5-6|TRBJ2-7
CASRKAGGPYEQYF
>-|TRBV7-9|TRBJ2-6
CASIPLSVTSSGTNVLTF
>-|TRBV10-3|TRBJ2-5
CAISEGSGRGVETQYF
>few|TRBV10-3|TRBJ2-1
CAISDGTNNEQFF
>-|TRBV24-1|TRBJ2-5
CATSETGADQETRYF
>-|TRBV10-3|TRBJ2-1
CAINAGQASYNEQFF
>many|TRBV4-3|TRBJ1-2
CASSHRTGNNYGYTF
>-|TRBV11-2|TRBJ1-6
CASSAGDSPLHF
>-|TRBV20-1|TRBJ2-1
CSAHYTSFEQFF
>once|TRBV15|TRBJ1-2
CATSRDTGRDGYTF
>-|TRBV5-6|TRBJ1-2
CASSLPATGATGGYTF
>-|TRBV10-3|TRBJ1-2
CAIQGQDYGYTF
>many|TRBV30|TRBJ2-3
CAWLAPSTDTQYF
>-|TRBV24-1|TRBJ1-1
CATRLTDTTEAFF
>-|TRBV9|TRBJ2-3
CASSPRGQGAGTSTDTQYF
>many|TRBV5-8|TRBJ2-5
CASSLWATGDQETQYF
>-|TRBV19|TRBJ1-6
CASSILPGPDNSPLHF
>many|TRBV2|TRBJ2-2
CASSDGLAHNTGELFF
>-|TRBV7-2|TRBJ2-3
CASSPQGDTQYF
>-|TRBV19|TRBJ2-1
CASSPGDRASSFEQFF
>-|TRBV7-9|TRBJ1-2
CASSLAPPTGRENGYTF
>few|TRBV30|TRBJ2-5
CAWSWQGEETQYF
>-|TRBV7-9|TRBJ2-3
CASSLRWTSETDTQYF
>-|TRBV5-1|TRBJ2-3
CASRAGLASTDTQYF
>-|TRBV19|TRBJ2-1
CASSIGREPFYNEQFF
>-|TRBV7-2|TRBJ1-1
CASSLGTGLNTEAFF
>few|TRBV7-3|TRBJ2-2
CASSLGGTGELFF
>-|TRBV7-3|TRBJ1-3
CASSVTGLGTIYF
>-|TRBV7-9|TRBJ1-4
CASSQRTGYEKLFF
>few|TRBV20-1|TRBJ2-6
CSARGASGANVLTF
>-|TRBV7-3|TRBJ2-6
CASSLTPVGANVLTF
>-|TRBV7-3|TRBJ2-3
CASSLRGGTDTQYF
>many|TRBV19|TRBJ2-1
CASSIDHTGTYNEQFF
>-|TRBV20-1|TRBJ1-1
CSARGGGDMNTEAFF
>many|TRBV29-1|TRBJ2-2
CSVEGLVNTGELFF
>once|TRBV7-8|TRBJ2-3
CASSSLLAGVSTDTQYF
>-|TRBV7-9|TRBJ2-7
CASSLTWTGSSYEQYF
>-|TRBV15|TRBJ2-3
CATSSGGDTDTQYF
>-|TRBV25-1|TRBJ2-7
CASSSLRDRVDEQYF
>-|TRBV6-5|TRBJ1-1
CASSYSPRTEAFF
>-|TRBV15|TRBJ1-5
CATRRDSGVGNQPQHF
>-|TRBV7-3|TRBJ2-5
CASSYGRGNQPQYF
>once|TRBV12-3/TRBV12-4|TRBJ2-1
CASSPGLVRNEQFF
>-|TRBV2|TRBJ1-1
CASSGLTENTEAFF
>-|TRBV9|TRBJ2-3
CASSAAMTSTDTQYF
>-|TRBV7-9|TRBJ2-5
CASSEGTSGRQEAQYF
>-|TRBV7-2|TRBJ2-3
CASSSHPSGRGPHF
>many|TRBV7-8|TRBJ2-2
CASSLGQGLLTGELFF